This T cell receptor beta chain was retrieved from a study of shared clonotypes between healthy human individuals. Across the whole study: The people who gave samples were two women and a few men aged 18 to 49.

Overall study findings and caveats: Naive subsets generally had larger estimated richness than memory subsets.

The sorted-subset replicate PCRs were given around 190 ng DNA, which is around 29,000 T cell genomes. Method: immunoSEQ multiplex PCR; TCRdb's copy keeps in-frame clones and lacks some. The repertoire consists of 2,500,000 or so clones, with approximately 93% occurring once and the leading ten covering approximately 0.36%. As concerns this clone: Its target is not known.

This CDR3 region has 12 residues. CDR1 and CDR2 from the germline V gene are MNHNY and SVGAGI (reference sequence). Trimming pared 6 bases from V and 5 bases from J, leaving 8 bases between. The V call is TRBV6-6, the J call TRBJ1-5; TRBD1 might be the D (5 bases). The TCR originated in a young man in good health. Some clones in this sample may be carry-over from other donors' samples. The sequenced material came from naive CD4+ T cells from PBMCs. Specified subset: CD45RA+ positively selected. CDR3 in DNA: TGTGCCAGCAGCGGAGGGGATCAGCCCCAGCATTTT. Protein product: CASSGGDQPQHF.